The rows below give T cell receptor beta chains drawn from one sample of a study of blood T cells in healthy people across ages. TCRdb redid the calling of the 5' RACE reads with MiXCR, one entry per CDR3 protein. The sample consists of some 700,000 distinct CDR3 sequences, 40% to 45% of them appearing once. Sequenced input: blood. Receptor source: a woman in her sixties in good health. CDR3s include the opening cysteine and the closing phenylalanine or tryptophan. Each record gives: CDR3 protein, J gene, clone size, V gene. Clone size is not always given. Where it is, it says once, few, many or a class for expanded clones.

CDR3: CATYKGSTDTQYF; J: TRBJ2-3; size: NA; V: TRBV6-2/TRBV6-3
CDR3: CASLAGGYEQYF; J: TRBJ2-7; size: NA; V: TRBV2
CDR3: CASSLSLAGSTDTQYF; J: TRBJ2-3; size: few; V: TRBV27
CDR3: CASSLVTSGGGSNEQFF; J: TRBJ2-1; size: NA; V: TRBV7-8
CDR3: CASSEQTGGNHQPQHF; J: TRBJ1-5; size: NA; V: TRBV13
CDR3: CASSASHLTDTQYF; J: TRBJ2-3; size: NA; V: TRBV6-5
CDR3: CASSLDRGLPDTRYF; J: TRBJ2-3; size: NA; V: TRBV6-5
CDR3: CASSPRRTQGGDTQYF; J: TRBJ2-3; size: few; V: TRBV7-2
CDR3: CASSPLPLGPYEQYF; J: TRBJ2-7; size: many; V: TRBV5-1
CDR3: CSAQAGSHSNQPQHF; J: TRBJ1-5; size: NA; V: TRBV20-1
CDR3: CASSLVLWDYQYF; J: TRBJ2-7; size: NA; V: TRBV11-2
CDR3: CASSLGPGGAPSNQPQHF; J: TRBJ1-5; size: NA; V: TRBV7-6
CDR3: CSASRGGSVETQYF; J: TRBJ2-5; size: once; V: TRBV20-1
CDR3: CASSPRGKTEDTQYF; J: TRBJ2-3; size: NA; V: TRBV7-9
CDR3: CSANSAGVLGGYTF; J: TRBJ1-2; size: NA; V: TRBV20-1
CDR3: CASRPTPDTQYF; J: TRBJ2-3; size: NA; V: TRBV12-3/TRBV12-4
CDR3: CASSPPDRLETQYF; J: TRBJ2-5; size: few; V: TRBV12-3/TRBV12-4
CDR3: CASSPQGGAIGANVLTF; J: TRBJ2-6; size: NA; V: TRBV7-3
CDR3: CASRRDIGADTQYF; J: TRBJ2-3; size: few; V: TRBV2
CDR3: CASSQSGQGKNNEQFF; J: TRBJ2-1; size: NA; V: TRBV4-2
CDR3: CSASMQAYEQYF; J: TRBJ2-7; size: many; V: TRBV20-1
CDR3: CSVQGSTSSTDTQYF; J: TRBJ2-3; size: NA; V: TRBV29-1
CDR3: CASSLWERDEQFF; J: TRBJ2-1; size: few; V: TRBV7-7
CDR3: CSARRWPEFNEQFF; J: TRBJ2-1; size: many; V: TRBV20-1
CDR3: CASSGNHYNEQFF; J: TRBJ2-1; size: few; V: TRBV6-1
CDR3: CASSVIAGGYNEQFF; J: TRBJ2-1; size: few; V: TRBV9